This TCR beta chain is drawn from a study of shared clonotypes between healthy human individuals. In the case of this clone: Its antigen is still unknown.

Study-level results: In having few donors, the study represented limited genetic and exposure-history diversity. Some naive CD4 clonotypes, approximately 4.5%, turned up in common across several donors.

Researchers ran the assay at a deep level. The protocol was immunoSEQ multiplex PCR, while the TCRdb copy is restricted to in-frame clones and leaves out a portion. In the table there are roughly 2,000,000 clones, 93% of which are singletons. CD45RO-negative, CCR7-selected cells formed the naive CD8 fraction, which excluded terminally differentiated effector memory CD45RA+ cells. The CDR3 loop spans 15 amino acids. Germline V gene lookup returns CDR1 SGHRS and CDR2 YFSETQ. V shed 4 bases, J shed 7 bases, and the junction held 10 bases outside the gene matches. The sequencing sample was made of naive CD8+ T cells from PBMCs. The receptor was isolated from a young man in good health. Some clones in this sample may be carry-over from other donors' samples. This chain uses TRBV5-1 with TRBJ1-4, with 7 bases lining up with TRBD1. The DNA for the CDR3 is TGCGCCAGCAGCGCCTCCGGGACAGCGGGTGAAAAACTGTTTTTT. It is translated as CASSASGTAGEKLFF. Variable domain in full (rest from reference TRBV5-1 and TRBJ1-4): KAGVTQTPRYLIKTRGQQVTLSCSPISGHRSVSWYQQTPGQGLQFLFEYFSETQRNKGNFPGRFSGRQFSNSRSEMNVSTLELGDSALYLCASSASGTAGEKLFFGSGTQLSVL.